One sample yielded the 15 T cell receptor beta chains listed below, sequenced in a study of regulatory T cells in long-lasting Graves disease. In building TCR beta libraries, iRepertoire HTBI primers were used together with Arm-PCR of CDR3 regions. TCRdb re-called the multiplex PCR reads with MiXCR, one entry per CDR3 protein. This table holds some 500,000 distinct CDR3 sequences, more than 15% found once. Time point noted: newly diagnosed GD, antithyroid drugs for less than 3 months. PBMC RNA was the source of the TCR library. The same sample was also studied in work on T cells in Graves' hyperthyroidism and ophthalmopathy.

Sequences were derived from peripheral blood mononuclear cells (PBMCs), sampled at new diagnosis, from a patient treated with antithyroid drugs. The receptors derive from a woman aged 40-60 years with Graves disease.

The chain uses TRBV10-2 and TRBJ2-7; D possibly corresponds to TRBD2 (6 bases). Trimming pared 8 bases from V and 3 bases from J, leaving 14 bases between. Per the germline V gene, CDR1 is WSHSY and CDR2 is SAAADI. CDR3 size: 13 residues. The CDR3: CASVSGTLYEQYF. The CDR3 DNA is TGCGCCAGCGTCTCCGGGACTCTCTACGAGCAGTACTTC.

This clonotype showed up many times. The chain uses TRBV9 and TRBJ1-1, with no clear D. V dropped 0 bases and J dropped 3 bases, with 18 bases sitting between them. Germline values: CDR1 SGDLS, CDR2 YYNGEE. The CDR3 has 17 amino acids. The CDR3 reads CASSVASRLPWDTEAFF. Here the CDR3 DNA reads TGTGCCAGCAGCGTAGCAAGCAGGCTCCCTTGGGACACTGAAGCTTTCTTT.

The table lists this clonotype with many counts. This sequence joins TRBV12-3 or TRBV12-4 and TRBJ2-1; perhaps TRBD2 as D (7 bases). CDR3 length: 14 residues. V was clipped by 4 bases and J by 7 bases, with 14 bases between them. CDR3 sequence: CASSWRGGRNEQFF. DNA of the CDR3: TGTGCCAGCAGTTGGAGGGGGGGCCGAAATGAGCAGTTCTTC.

This clonotype has ten or more counts. This chain joins TRBV6-5 and TRBJ2-5; 7 bases are a match to TRBD2. Unmatched junction bases numbered 4, after V lost 0 bases and J lost 3 bases. The CDR3 is made up of 15 amino acids. The germline V gene has CDR1 MNHEY and CDR2 SVGAGI. DNA of the CDR3: TGTGCCAGCAGTTACTCGAGCGGGGCCGAAGAGACCCAGTACTTC. This sequence encodes CASSYSSGAEETQYF.

The CDR3 protein is CASSLYNTRVDGYTF. The CDR3, as DNA: TGTGCCAGCAGTTTATATAACACTCGGGTGGATGGCTACACCTTC. The rearrangement uses TRBV12-3 or TRBV12-4 and TRBJ1-2; D not resolved. Trimming took off 2 bases at V and 6 bases at J, with 16 bases between the two ends. This CDR3 contains 15 residues.

The chain couples TRBV5-4 to TRBJ2-7; D tentatively fits TRBD1 or TRBD2 (5 bases each). The V end was cut by 4 bases, the J end by 3 bases, with 14 bases between. The germline CDR1 and CDR2 sequences are SGHNT and YYREEE (reference sequence). The CDR3 has 14 amino acids. CDR3 residues: CASSIGTDDYEQYF. The CDR3 DNA sequence: TGTGCCAGCAGCATAGGGACCGATGACTACGAGCAGTACTTC.

The V call is TRBV19, the J call TRBJ1-5, with D perhaps matching TRBD1 (5 bases). The CDR3 sequence is 16 residues long. V lost 5 bases, J lost 0 bases, and 14 bases lay in between. Germline lookup yields CDR1 LNHDA and CDR2 SQIVND (reference sequence). The CDR3 sequence is CASSAPRAYSNQPQHF. CDR3 bases: TGTGCCAGTAGTGCCCCCAGGGCCTATAGCAATCAGCCCCAGCATTTT. Full variable domain (missing parts from reference TRBV19 and TRBJ1-5): DGGITQSPKYLFRKEGQNVTLSCEQNLNHDAMYWYRQDPGQGLRLIYYSQIVNDFQKGDIAEGYSVSREKKESFPLTVTSAQKNPTAFYLCASSAPRAYSNQPQHFGDGTRLSIL.

The chain couples TRBV10-3 to TRBJ1-3; 8 positions match TRBD1. This CDR3 is 17 amino acids long. The V gene end was trimmed by 3 bases and the J gene end by 0 bases; junction bases not matched to a gene: 7. Germline CDR1 ENHRY, CDR2 SYGVKD. The chain's CDR3 is CAISERQGPNSGNTIYF. CDR3 sequence (DNA): TGTGCCATCAGTGAACGACAGGGGCCTAACTCTGGAAACACCATATATTTT.

The table lists this clonotype with a few counts. This rearrangement joins TRBV18 to TRBJ2-7; 8 nucleotides align to TRBD1. This CDR3 region has 14 residues. Germline-derived CDR1 and CDR2 are KGHSH and LQKENI. The V and J ends lost 3 bases and 4 bases, in that order; junction bases with no gene match: 5. CDR3 sequence (DNA): TGTGCCAGCTCACCTCTGGACAGGGAGTACGAGCAGTACTTC. Translation: CASSPLDREYEQYF.

This clonotype was counted many times. The rearrangement joins TRBV12-5 to TRBJ1-1; no reliable D call. The CDR3 runs 13 residues. Germline V gives CDR1 LGHNT, CDR2 FRNRAP. V lost 2 bases to trimming and J lost 1 base, with 5 bases between them. This CDR3 is CASGLSPNTEAFF. The CDR3 nucleotides read TGTGCTAGTGGTTTGAGTCCGAACACTGAAGCTTTCTTT.

This clonotype occurred many times. At one end the junction does not follow the germline gene, possibly because of a read error. The gene calls are TRBV5-1 and TRBJ2-1; 9 bases match TRBD2. Germline CDR1 is SGHRS and CDR2 is YFSETQ. The CDR3 runs 15 residues. In DNA, the CDR3 is TGTGCCAGCAGCAATCGTCTAGCGGGGTACAATGAGCAGTTCTTC. This translates into CASSNRLAGYNEQFF.

This clonotype has more than one count but fewer than ten. This sequence joins TRBV12-3 or TRBV12-4 and TRBJ2-1, with 10 bases that match TRBD2. This CDR3 has 15 amino acids. The trim removed 7 bases at V and 4 bases at J, leaving 7 bases unmatched. CDR3 sequence (DNA): TGTGCCAGCAATATAGCGGGGGGCCCTTACAATGAGCAGTTCTTC. Translated: CASNIAGGPYNEQFF.

Only a few counts were recorded for this clonotype. The rearrangement joins TRBV19 to TRBJ2-7, with 7 bases matching TRBD1. The ends lost 6 bases at V and 4 bases at J; junction bases unmatched: 12. There are 15 residues in the CDR3. Germline assignment: CDR1 LNHDA and CDR2 SQIVND (reference sequence). In nucleotides, the CDR3 is TGTGCCAGTAGCCTTCGAGGACAGGAAATGTACGAGCAGTACTTC. It encodes CASSLRGQEMYEQYF.

In its sample, this clonotype was seen many times. CDR3 region: CASSYGTYEKLFF. The CDR3 DNA is TGCGCCAGCAGTTACGGGACATATGAAAAACTGTTTTTT. The chain is built from TRBV5-1 and TRBJ1-4; tentatively, D is TRBD1 (6 bases). The V gene lost 5 bases and the J gene lost 6 bases, with 11 bases spanning the gap. The CDR3 spans 13 residues. CDR1 is SGHRS and CDR2 is YFSETQ in the germline V gene.

This clonotype appeared many times. The rearrangement links TRBV2 to TRBJ1-1; perhaps TRBD1 as D (6 bases). The CDR3 has 13 amino acids. V was pared by 5 bases and J by 7 bases, with 14 bases between. The germline V gene encodes CDR1 SNHLY and CDR2 FYNNEI. The CDR3 bases are TGTGCCAGCAGTCTCGGGACATTTGGTGAAGCTTTCTTT. It encodes CASSLGTFGEAFF.